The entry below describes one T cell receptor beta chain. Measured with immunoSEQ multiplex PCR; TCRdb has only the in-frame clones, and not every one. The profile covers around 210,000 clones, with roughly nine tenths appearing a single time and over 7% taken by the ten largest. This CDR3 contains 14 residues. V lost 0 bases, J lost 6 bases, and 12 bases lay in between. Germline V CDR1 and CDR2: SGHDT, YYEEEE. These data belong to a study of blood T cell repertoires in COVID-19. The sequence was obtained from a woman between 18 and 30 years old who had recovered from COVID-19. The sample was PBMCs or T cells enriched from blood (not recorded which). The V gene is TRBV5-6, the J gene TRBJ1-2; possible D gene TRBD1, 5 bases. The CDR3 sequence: CASSLGQGIHGYTF. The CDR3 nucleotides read TGTGCCAGCAGCTTGGGTCAGGGAATACATGGCTACACCTTC.